These T cell receptor beta chains were read from a single sample in a study of blood T cell repertoires in COVID-19. Assay used: immunoSEQ multiplex PCR; TCRdb lists only in-frame clones, some missing. This table holds some 250,000 clones, approximately 84% found once. Sample: PBMCs or T cells enriched from blood (not recorded which). The receptors shown here come from a man between 18 and 29 years old who had recovered from COVID-19. CDR3s include the opening cysteine and the closing phenylalanine or tryptophan. A D gene is named only where the DNA matches it firmly.

>NA|TRBJ1-2|TRBV6-5|14
CASSYGQTTYGYTF
TGTGCCAGCAGTTACGGGCAGACAACCTATGGCTACACCTTC
>NA|TRBJ1-2|TRBV6-1|15
CASSETIAPSYGYTF
TGTGCCAGCAGTGAGACCATAGCCCCTAGCTATGGCTACACCTTC
>NA|TRBJ2-1|TRBV27|13
CASSFYRGNEQFF
TGTGCCAGCAGTTTTTATCGGGGCAATGAGCAGTTCTTC
>TRBD2|TRBJ2-3|TRBV5-1|16
CASSLWRGASTDTQYF
TGCGCCAGCAGCTTATGGCGGGGGGCCAGCACAGATACGCAGTATTTT
>NA|TRBJ1-4|TRBV30|15
CAWSSMGGANEKLFF
TGTGCCTGGAGTTCCATGGGGGGAGCTAATGAAAAACTGTTTTTT
>TRBD2|TRBJ2-1|TRBV3-1/TRBV3-2|14
CASSHRGGDNEQFF
TGTGCCAGCAGCCATCGCGGGGGGGACAATGAGCAGTTCTTC
>NA|TRBJ2-1|TRBV27|17
CASSSITGISSYNEQFF
TGTGCCAGCAGTTCCATTACAGGGATTAGCTCCTACAATGAGCAGTTCTTC
>TRBD2|TRBJ2-1|TRBV28|13
CATTSGGYNEQFF
TGTGCCACCACTAGCGGAGGGTACAATGAGCAGTTCTTC
>TRBD2|TRBJ2-1|TRBV10-3|17
CAISERASGASSNEQFF
TGTGCCATCAGTGAACGGGCTAGCGGGGCTTCCAGCAATGAGCAGTTCTTC
>NA|TRBJ1-1|TRBV5-6|14
CASRRWRENTEAFF
TGTGCCAGCAGACGGTGGCGGGAGAACACTGAAGCTTTCTTT
>NA|TRBJ2-1|TRBV30|14
CAWAGVSSYNEQFF
TGTGCCTGGGCCGGGGTCAGCTCCTACAATGAGCAGTTCTTC
>NA|TRBJ1-5|TRBV7-8|15
CASSGRGQSNQPQHF
TGTGCCAGCAGCGGCAGAGGACAGAGCAATCAGCCCCAGCATTTT
>NA|TRBJ2-5|TRBV27|15
CASSLSGTYQETQYF
TGTGCCAGCAGTTTATCGGGGACATACCAAGAGACCCAGTACTTC
>NA|TRBJ2-5|TRBV4-1|15
CASSQTTRPLETQYF
TGCGCCAGCAGCCAAACTACTAGACCTTTAGAGACCCAGTACTTC
>TRBD2|TRBJ2-2|TRBV9|14
CASRLAGTTGELFF
TGTGCCAGCAGGTTAGCGGGCACTACCGGGGAGCTGTTTTTT
>TRBD1|TRBJ2-5|TRBV5-1|15
CASSSTGGSLETQYF
TGCGCCAGCAGCTCCACAGGGGGCAGTTTAGAGACCCAGTACTTC